This note documents a single T cell receptor beta chain sequence. The antigen is not known. The junction had 17 bases not matched to a gene; V was cut back by 1 base and J by 6 bases. Germline CDR1 LGHNA, CDR2 YSLEER. CDR3 length: 19 amino acids. The data originate from a study of cytomegalovirus exposure and HLA in healthy donors. Whole-study findings and limits: Donors belonging to an Asian-associated ancestry cluster reportedly showed fewer N-insertions in productive TCRs than the 666-donor mean, according to what a later analysis found.

A multiplex PCR was run with 60 Vbeta primers and 13 Jbeta primers. Libraries were prepared by immunoSEQ multiplex PCR; TCRdb keeps only in-frame clonotypes and omits some of them. This table holds 140,000 to 150,000 clones. J is TRBJ2-7 and V is TRBV4-3; TRBD2 agrees at 11 bases. Sequencing input: PBMCs. This sequence originates from a woman in her forties or fifties in good health and CMV-seronegative. The chain's CDR3 is CASSQAPIAGGALRFEQYF. DNA for the CDR3: TGCGCCAGCAGCCAAGCTCCCATAGCGGGAGGGGCTTTACGGTTCGAGCAGTACTTC.